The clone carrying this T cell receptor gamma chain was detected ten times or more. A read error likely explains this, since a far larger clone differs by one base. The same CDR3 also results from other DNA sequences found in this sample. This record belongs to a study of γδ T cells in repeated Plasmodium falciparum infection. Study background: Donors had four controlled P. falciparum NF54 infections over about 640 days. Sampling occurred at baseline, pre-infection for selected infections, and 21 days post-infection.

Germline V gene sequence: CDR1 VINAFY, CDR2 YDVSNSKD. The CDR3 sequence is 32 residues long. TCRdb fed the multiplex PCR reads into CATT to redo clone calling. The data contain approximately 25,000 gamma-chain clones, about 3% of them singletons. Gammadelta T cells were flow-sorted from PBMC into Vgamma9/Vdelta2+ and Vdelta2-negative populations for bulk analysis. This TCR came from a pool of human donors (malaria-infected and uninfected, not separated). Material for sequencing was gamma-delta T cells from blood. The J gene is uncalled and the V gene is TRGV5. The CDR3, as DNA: TGTGCCACCTGGGACAGGCGAAGGATTATAAGAAACTCCTTGGCAGTGGAACAACACTGGTTGTCACAGGTAAGTATCGGAAGAATACAACATTTC. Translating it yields CATWDRRRIIRNSLAVEQHWLSQVSIGRIQHF.